A single sample gave rise to the 23 T cell receptor beta chains below, sequenced in a study of shared clonotypes between healthy human individuals. Clones were sequenced by immunoSEQ multiplex PCR, and TCRdb holds only the in-frame ones, with some missing. The table lists some 900,000 clones, 60% to 85% of them singletons. The source material was memory CD4+ T cells sorted from blood. Sample subset: CD45RA-negative fraction. Source of these receptors: a man between 18 and 29 years old in good health.

The rearrangement links TRBV12-5 to TRBJ1-5; D gene unclear. The germline V gene encodes CDR1 LGHNT and CDR2 FRNRAP. CDR3 length: 11 amino acids. V was cut by 6 bases and J by 3 bases, with 3 bases left in between. The DNA of the CDR3 is TGTGCTAGTGGCGTCAATCAGCCCCAGCATTTT. It translates to CASGVNQPQHF.

The chain combines TRBV19 with TRBJ2-4; TRBD2 agrees at 13 bases. The CDR3 consists of 16 residues. In germline, CDR1 is LNHDA, CDR2 SQIVND (reference sequence). V lost 1 base to trimming and J lost 9 bases; unmatched junction nucleotides: 6. For the CDR3, the DNA is TGTGCCAGTAGTATAGCCTGGACTAGCGGGAGCACCATTCAGTACTTC. Its translation is CASSIAWTSGSTIQYF. Complete variable domain (other parts from reference TRBV19 and TRBJ2-4): DGGITQSPKYLFRKEGQNVTLSCEQNLNHDAMYWYRQDPGQGLRLIYYSQIVNDFQKGDIAEGYSVSREKKESFPLTVTSAQKNPTAFYLCASSIAWTSGSTIQYFGAGTRLSVL.

The chain carries TRBV5-1 and TRBJ2-1; TRBD2 agrees at 9 bases. Trimming took 5 bases from V and 9 from J; bases not matched to a gene: 6. The CDR3 runs to 13 residues. Germline CDR1 is SGHRS and CDR2 is YFSETQ. In DNA form, the CDR3 reads TGCGCCAGCAGTACCCTAGCGGGAATTGAGCAGTTCTTC. Its translation is CASSTLAGIEQFF.

The gene calls are TRBV5-1 and TRBJ2-1; no clear D. The germline CDR1 and CDR2 sequences are SGHRS and YFSETQ. The CDR3 contains 14 residues. V was pared by 1 base and J by 6 bases, with 11 bases between. CDR3 coding DNA: TGCGCCAGCAGCTTGTCGGGCAAACCCAATGAGCAGTTCTTC. It codes for CASSLSGKPNEQFF.

This sequence joins TRBV27 and TRBJ1-1; no definite D call. V lost 2 bases, J lost 3 bases, and 16 bases lay in between. The germline gives CDR1 MNHEY, CDR2 SMNVEV (reference sequence). The CDR3 loop spans 16 amino acids. As DNA, the CDR3 is TGTGCCAGCAGTTTAATCATAACGGCTCGGGACACTGAAGCTTTCTTT. Translated: CASSLIITARDTEAFF.

J is TRBJ1-2 and V is TRBV27; possibly TRBD1 for D (5 bases). Trimming pared 6 bases from V and 4 bases from J, leaving 9 bases between. CDR3 size: 12 residues. Germline loops: CDR1 MNHEY, CDR2 SMNVEV (reference sequence). The CDR3: CASRGASYGYTF. The CDR3 DNA follows: TGTGCCAGCAGAGGGGCTAGCTATGGCTACACCTTC.

The chain has TRBV7-6 and TRBJ1-6, with D possibly matching TRBD1 (5 bases). Germline V gene data show CDR1 as SGHVS and CDR2 as FNYEAQ. Trimming left V 5 bases short and J 10 bases short, with 15 bases between. The CDR3 has 14 residues. This CDR3 reads CASSIDSLRSPLHF. CDR3 bases: TGTGCCAGCAGCATCGACAGCCTAAGGTCACCCCTCCACTTT.

This rearrangement joins TRBV28 to TRBJ2-5, with a tentative D call TRBD1 (6 bases). The better agreement between TRBJ2-7 and the DNA end casts doubt on the J call. Germline V gene data show CDR1 as MDHEN and CDR2 as SYDVKM. CDR3 length: 14 amino acids. In nucleotides, the CDR3 is TGTGCCAGCAGTGCCAGGGACACACCCTACGAGCAGTACTTC. It codes for CASSARDTPYEQYF.

The rearrangement joins TRBV6-1 to TRBJ2-7; D is unclear. Germline loops: CDR1 MNHNS, CDR2 SASEGT. The germline V and J ends were trimmed by 4 bases and 0 bases, with 10 bases remaining between them. The CDR3 consists of 14 residues. CDR3 protein: CASSAGESSYEQYF. The CDR3 region has the DNA TGTGCCAGCAGTGCTGGGGAAAGCTCCTACGAGCAGTACTTC.

This clone was detected only a few times. The rearrangement links TRBV19 to TRBJ2-7; D gene uncertain. CDR3 length: 14 residues. Trimming pared 5 bases from V and 2 bases from J, leaving 13 bases between. Looked up from germline, CDR1 is LNHDA and CDR2 is SQIVND (reference sequence). DNA of the CDR3: TGTGCCAGTAGTGTTGACAAGTCTACCTACGAGCAGTACTTC. Translating it yields CASSVDKSTYEQYF.

This chain connects TRBV5-4 to TRBJ2-7; D gene uncertain. The CDR3 length is 14 residues. CDR1 and CDR2 (germline): SGHNT, YYREEE (reference sequence). V was clipped by 4 bases and J by 0 bases, with 11 bases between them. CDR3 sequence (DNA): TGTGCCAGCAGCCAAAGGGTCTTCTCCTACGAGCAGTACTTC. Translated: CASSQRVFSYEQYF.

V usage is TRBV6-5 and J usage is TRBJ2-7; D perhaps matches TRBD2 (6 bases). Trimming removed 4 bases at V and 1 base at J, with 17 bases between. Germline V gives CDR1 MNHEY, CDR2 SVGAGI. This CDR3 region has 16 residues. The CDR3 spells CASSSLGTFESYEQYF. CDR3 coding DNA: TGTGCCAGCAGTTCCCTGGGGACTTTTGAGTCCTACGAGCAGTACTTC.

J is TRBJ2-7 and V is TRBV28; 9 bases map to TRBD1. The CDR3 totals 13 residues. The V and J ends lost 7 bases and 6 bases, in that order; junction bases with no gene match: 7. Per the germline V gene, CDR1 is MDHEN and CDR2 is SYDVKM. The CDR3 DNA follows: TGTGCCAGCACAACGGACAGGGGTCTCGAGCAGTACTTC. Protein sequence: CASTTDRGLEQYF.

V and J are TRBV4-1 and TRBJ2-3; the match to TRBD1 covers 7 bases. The length of the CDR3 is 18 residues. Germline CDR1 MGHRA, CDR2 YSYEKL. The V segment lost 0 bases and the J segment 0 bases; nucleotides outside the gene matches: 9. CDR3 amino acids: CASSQDSRGQSSTDTQYF. The CDR3 nucleotides are TGCGCCAGCAGCCAAGATAGTCGGGGACAGTCTAGCACAGATACGCAGTATTTT.

The genes are TRBV10-3 and TRBJ2-1; 12 nucleotides agree with TRBD2. This CDR3 has 16 amino acids. Germline CDR1 and CDR2: ENHRY and SYGVKD. V was clipped by 7 bases and J by 5 bases; unmatched bases: 9. CDR3 amino acids: CAIKKGLAGGDNEQFF. In nucleotides, the CDR3 is TGTGCCATCAAAAAAGGCCTAGCGGGAGGGGACAATGAGCAGTTCTTC.

The chain employs TRBV27 and TRBJ2-2, with 7 nucleotides matching TRBD2. CDR1 and CDR2 from the germline V gene are MNHEY and SMNVEV (reference sequence). This CDR3 region has 18 residues. Trimming took 6 bases from V and 6 from J; bases not matched to a gene: 19. The CDR3 region has the DNA TGTGCCAGCAGCCGTTCGAGCTTGGCGGGAGAGGTCGCCGGGGAGCTGTTTTTT. This encodes CASSRSSLAGEVAGELFF.

The chain links TRBV9 to TRBJ2-7; 7 nucleotides match TRBD2. Trimming removed 0 bases from V and 0 bases from J; junction bases left unmatched: 3. Germline values: CDR1 SGDLS, CDR2 YYNGEE. The length of the CDR3 is 15 residues. CDR3 sequence reads: CASSVGLADSYEQYF. Here the CDR3 DNA reads TGTGCCAGCAGCGTAGGCCTAGCGGACTCCTACGAGCAGTACTTC. Together with reference TRBV9 and TRBJ2-7, the CDR3 gives the full variable domain: DSGVTQTPKHLITATGQRVTLRCSPRSGDLSVYWYQQSLDQGLQFLIQYYNGEERAKGNILERFSAQQFPDLHSELNLSSLELGDSALYFCASSVGLADSYEQYFGPGTRLTVT.

With regard to this clone: The same CDR3 is also encoded by other DNA sequences in this sample. This chain links TRBV11-2 with TRBJ2-7; 11 bases fit TRBD2. Germline lookup yields CDR1 SGHAT and CDR2 FQNNGV. The CDR3 is 14 amino acids. V lost 6 bases to trimming and J lost 4 bases; unmatched junction nucleotides: 5. The CDR3, as DNA: TGTGCCAGCAGTGCCGGGACTAGCGGTTACGAGCAGTACTTC. The encoded protein is CASSAGTSGYEQYF.

The chain links TRBV4-1 to TRBJ2-5, with 7 bases aligning to TRBD1. The junction had 4 bases not matched to a gene; V was cut back by 2 bases and J by 4 bases. The CDR3 runs 14 residues. The germline gives CDR1 MGHRA, CDR2 YSYEKL. This chain's CDR3 is CASSQPTGRETQYF. CDR3 sequence (DNA): TGCGCCAGCAGCCAACCGACAGGGAGAGAGACCCAGTACTTC.

The chain employs TRBV6-5 and TRBJ1-1; maybe TRBD1 (5 bases). Deletions cut 0 bases from V and 7 bases from J, with 9 bases between. Germline-derived CDR1 and CDR2 are MNHEY and SVGAGI. The CDR3 loop spans 13 amino acids. CDR3 in amino acids: CASSYSGLGEAFF. In nucleotides, the CDR3 is TGTGCCAGCAGTTACTCGGGGCTAGGTGAAGCTTTCTTT.

V and J are TRBV7-8 and TRBJ2-7; tentatively, D is TRBD2 (5 bases). Trimming stripped 3 bases from V and 2 bases from J, with 14 bases between. Germline-derived CDR1 and CDR2 are SGHVS and FQNEAQ. The CDR3 covers 15 residues. CDR3 amino acids: CASSFRSGTTYEQYF. CDR3 DNA sequence: TGTGCCAGCAGCTTTAGAAGCGGTACAACCTACGAGCAGTACTTC. Complete variable domain (other parts from reference TRBV7-8 and TRBJ2-7): GAGVSQSPRYKVAKRGQDVALRCDPISGHVSLFWYQQALGQGPEFLTYFQNEAQLDKSGLPSDRFFAERPEGSVSTLKIQRTQQEDSAVYLCASSFRSGTTYEQYFGPGTRLTVT.

The gene calls are TRBV4-3 and TRBJ1-5; no firm D call. This CDR3 region has 14 residues. Trimming removed 0 bases at V and 7 bases at J, with 10 bases between. The germline CDR1 and CDR2 sequences are LGHNA and YSLEER. CDR3 coding DNA: TGCGCCAGCAGCCAAGATGGAGGGTTCCAGCCCCAGCATTTT. It is translated as CASSQDGGFQPQHF.

To note about this clone: Other DNA sequences of this sample code for an identical CDR3. V usage is TRBV5-1 and J usage is TRBJ2-7, with TRBD1 matching 9 bases. Looked up from germline, CDR1 is SGHRS and CDR2 is YFSETQ. CDR3 length: 14 residues. V lost 4 bases and J lost 1; bases outside the gene matches: 3. CDR3 sequence (DNA): TGCGCCAGCAGCCGGGGACAGGGATCCTACGAGCAGTACTTC. This gives the protein CASSRGQGSYEQYF. Supplemented by reference TRBV5-1 and TRBJ2-7, the full variable domain reads KAGVTQTPRYLIKTRGQQVTLSCSPISGHRSVSWYQQTPGQGLQFLFEYFSETQRNKGNFPGRFSGRQFSNSRSEMNVSTLELGDSALYLCASSRGQGSYEQYFGPGTRLTVT.